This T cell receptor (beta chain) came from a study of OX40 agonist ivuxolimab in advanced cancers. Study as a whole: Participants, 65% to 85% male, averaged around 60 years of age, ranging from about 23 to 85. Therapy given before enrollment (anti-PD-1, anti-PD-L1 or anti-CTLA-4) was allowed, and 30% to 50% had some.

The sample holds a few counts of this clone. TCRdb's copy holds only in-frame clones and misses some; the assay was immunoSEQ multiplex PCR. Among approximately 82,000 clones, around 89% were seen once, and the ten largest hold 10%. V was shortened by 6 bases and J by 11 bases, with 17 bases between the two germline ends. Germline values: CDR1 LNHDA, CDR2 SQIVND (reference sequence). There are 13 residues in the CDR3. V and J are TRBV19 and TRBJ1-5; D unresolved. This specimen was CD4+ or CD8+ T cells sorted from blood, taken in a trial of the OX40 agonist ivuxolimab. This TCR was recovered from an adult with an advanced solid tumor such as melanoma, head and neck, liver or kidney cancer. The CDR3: CASREGRFMAQHF. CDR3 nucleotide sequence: TGTGCCAGTAGGGAAGGTAGGTTCATGGCCCAGCATTTT. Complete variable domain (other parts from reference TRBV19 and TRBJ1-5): DGGITQSPKYLFRKEGQNVTLSCEQNLNHDAMYWYRQDPGQGLRLIYYSQIVNDFQKGDIAEGYSVSREKKESFPLTVTSAQKNPTAFYLCASREGRFMAQHFGDGTRLSIL.